These 14 T cell receptor beta chains came from one sample sequenced in a study of PD-L1 blockade in urothelial cancer. The protocol was immunoSEQ multiplex PCR, while the TCRdb copy is restricted to in-frame clones and leaves out a portion. The data show 42,000 or so clones, with around 82% seen just once and around 13% held by the top ten. Time point: peripheral blood 6 weeks after treatment start. The material was PBMCs, obtained around atezolizumab (anti-PD-L1) treatment. The receptors were sampled from a man between 60 and 75 years old with urothelial cancer.

This chain uses TRBV5-1 with TRBJ2-1, with 8 bases identical to TRBD1. Germline lookup yields CDR1 SGHRS and CDR2 YFSETQ. Trimming cost V 4 bases and J 7 bases; bases outside gene matches: 7. CDR3 length equals 14 residues. This CDR3 is CASSLRTGRNEQFF. DNA for the CDR3: TGCGCCAGCAGCCTCCGGACAGGGCGGAATGAGCAGTTCTTC. Supplemented by reference TRBV5-1 and TRBJ2-1, the full variable domain reads KAGVTQTPRYLIKTRGQQVTLSCSPISGHRSVSWYQQTPGQGLQFLFEYFSETQRNKGNFPGRFSGRQFSNSRSEMNVSTLELGDSALYLCASSLRTGRNEQFFGPGTRLTVL.

The rearrangement links TRBV28 to TRBJ2-7, with 10 bases lining up with TRBD1. Germline CDR1 reads MDHEN; CDR2 reads SYDVKM. This CDR3 spans 14 amino acids. J was trimmed by 6 bases and V by 7 bases; bases with no gene match: 9. The CDR3 DNA sequence: TGTGCCAGCATGAGGCCGGGACAGGGGCGCGAGCAGTACTTC. Protein: CASMRPGQGREQYF.

V gene TRBV7-2 combines with J gene TRBJ2-7; weak D call: TRBD2 (6 bases). The CDR3 sequence is 14 residues long. Trimming removed 8 bases at V and 0 bases at J, with 14 bases between. Germline CDR1 and CDR2: SGHTA and FQGNSA. In DNA form, the CDR3 reads TGTGCCAGCGGTACTAGCTTACGCTCCTACGAGCAGTACTTC. This gives the protein CASGTSLRSYEQYF.

The V call is TRBV19, the J call TRBJ1-4, with a weak D call TRBD1 (6 bases). This CDR3 contains 15 residues. Germline V gene lookup returns CDR1 LNHDA and CDR2 SQIVND (reference sequence). Between the trimmed V and J ends, which lost 3 bases and 3 bases, there was a span of 11 bases. The CDR3 region has the DNA TGTGCCAGTAGTATCCGGGACATAGCTAATGAAAAACTGTTTTTT. Translating it yields CASSIRDIANEKLFF.

V is TRBV19 and J is TRBJ2-1, with 12 bases that match TRBD2. Germline lookup yields CDR1 LNHDA and CDR2 SQIVND (reference sequence). The CDR3 runs to 13 residues. V shed 7 bases, J shed 7 bases, and the junction held 2 bases outside the gene matches. This CDR3 reads CASMTSGGNEQFF. For the CDR3, the DNA is TGTGCCAGTATGACTAGCGGGGGTAATGAGCAGTTCTTC. Using reference TRBV19 and TRBJ2-1 for the parts outside the CDR3, the full variable domain is DGGITQSPKYLFRKEGQNVTLSCEQNLNHDAMYWYRQDPGQGLRLIYYSQIVNDFQKGDIAEGYSVSREKKESFPLTVTSAQKNPTAFYLCASMTSGGNEQFFGPGTRLTVL.

The gene calls are TRBV27 and TRBJ2-3; TRBD2 matches 11 bases. V shed 10 bases and J 6 bases; nucleotides not matched to a gene: 15. This CDR3 region has 16 residues. Germline V gene lookup returns CDR1 MNHEY and CDR2 SMNVEV (reference sequence). CDR3 in DNA: TGTGCCACACGTAGCGGGAGGGCCATTAAGAAGGATACGCAGTATTTT. This encodes CATRSGRAIKKDTQYF.

This clone was picked up one time. The chain links TRBV5-1 to TRBJ2-7; a possible D gene is TRBD1 (6 bases). CDR1 is SGHRS, CDR2 YFSETQ, per germline. This CDR3 region has 13 residues. Trimming removed 5 bases at V and 3 bases at J, with 12 bases between. The CDR3 nucleotides are TGCGCCAGCAGAAACGGGACAAACTACGAGCAGTACTTC. Protein: CASRNGTNYEQYF.

The CDR3 sequence: CASSLGGAYTGELFF. DNA for the CDR3: TGTGCCAGCAGTTTAGGGGGGGCCTACACCGGGGAGCTGTTTTTT. The V gene is TRBV28, the J gene TRBJ2-2; D is possibly TRBD2 (7 bases). Germline-derived CDR1 and CDR2 are MDHEN and SYDVKM. V gave up 2 bases and J gave up 3 bases, with 10 bases separating them. This CDR3 has 15 amino acids.

The V call is TRBV5-1, the J call TRBJ2-1, with TRBD2 as a possible D gene (5 bases). The CDR3 totals 16 residues. The germline V and J ends were trimmed by 0 bases and 5 bases, with 15 bases remaining between them. Germline V gene sequence: CDR1 SGHRS, CDR2 YFSETQ. The CDR3 nucleotides are TGCGCCAGCAGCTTGGGAGGACTGGGGAAGAACAATGAGCAGTTCTTC. This codes for CASSLGGLGKNNEQFF.

The chain couples TRBV5-1 to TRBJ2-7; 8 bases are a match to TRBD1. CDR3 length: 15 amino acids. Trimming removed 4 bases from V and 1 base from J; junction bases left unmatched: 7. The V gene's germline CDR1 is SGHRS and CDR2 YFSETQ. The CDR3 loop reads CASSLTGAISYEQYF. DNA of the CDR3: TGCGCCAGCAGCCTGACAGGGGCGATATCCTACGAGCAGTACTTC.

The chain combines TRBV7-2 with TRBJ1-1; D is possibly TRBD1 (5 bases). The CDR3 contains 17 residues. Trimming cost V 4 bases and J 5 bases, with 23 bases left between them. Germline V CDR1 and CDR2: SGHTA, FQGNSA. The CDR3 nucleotides are TGTGCCAGCAGCTCCTACCAGGGTGCGGTTGCAGGTACTGAAGCTTTCTTT. Translating gives CASSSYQGAVAGTEAFF.

The chain has TRBV9 and TRBJ1-2; 9 positions agree with TRBD1. The CDR3 loop spans 15 amino acids. V shed 0 bases, J shed 4 bases, and the junction held 4 bases outside the gene matches. CDR1 and CDR2 (germline): SGDLS, YYNGEE. CDR3 sequence reads: CASSVEQGAGYGYTF. Here the CDR3 DNA reads TGTGCCAGCAGCGTAGAACAGGGGGCTGGCTATGGCTACACCTTC.

J is TRBJ2-1 and V is TRBV6-5; no clear D gene. Per the germline V gene, CDR1 is MNHEY and CDR2 is SVGAGI. V lost 2 bases and J 2 bases, leaving 10 bases between the germline ends. The CDR3 sequence is 15 residues long. The CDR3 DNA follows: TGTGCCAGCAGTTACGGGCCCCCGCCCTACAATGAGCAGTTCTTC. Encoded protein: CASSYGPPPYNEQFF.

The chain is built from TRBV4-2 and TRBJ2-1; TRBD2 aligns across 8 bases. The germline V gene has CDR1 LGHNA and CDR2 YNFKEQ. This CDR3 contains 16 residues. V lost 4 bases, J lost 7 bases, and 12 bases stayed unmatched. Written as DNA, the CDR3 is TGTGCCAGCAGCCCCGCCGGGACTAGTTTGACGAATGAGCAGTTCTTC. Protein: CASSPAGTSLTNEQFF.